This entry features one TCR beta chain sequence. This same CDR3 is encoded by further DNA sequences in the sample. The CDR3 loop spans 13 amino acids. CDR1 and CDR2 (germline): SNHLY, FYNNEI. V shed 3 bases and J shed 2 bases, with 7 bases lying between them. This specimen belongs to a study of blood T cell repertoires in COVID-19. Authors' data handling: Estimation of nucleated cell counts was performed using reference gene primer amplification. The repertoire was sequenced with immunoSEQ multiplex PCR; TCRdb's copy has only in-frame clones and lacks some. The DNA gave D and trimming, while V, J and clone size come from that table. This table has about 290,000 clones, around 90% appearing once.

This clonotype was obtained from a woman in her thirties or forties who had recovered from COVID-19. This chain joins TRBV2 and TRBJ1-2; a weak D match, TRBD1 (5 bases). The sequencing input was PBMCs or T cells enriched from blood (not recorded which). The CDR3 DNA is TGTGCCAGCAGTGAGCAGGGAAACTATGGCTACACCTTC. Amino acids: CASSEQGNYGYTF.